The 10 T cell receptor beta chains below come from one sample, sequenced in a study of blood T cell repertoires in COVID-19. TCRdb's table, derived via immunoSEQ multiplex PCR, lists solely in-frame clones and lacks some. Of roughly 250,000 clones in the sample, 81% were seen once. What was sequenced was peripheral blood. The origin of the receptors is a woman in her fifties or sixties with active or convalescent COVID-19.

The genes are TRBV6-6 and TRBJ2-2, with 7 bases lining up with TRBD1. From germline, CDR1 is MNHNY and CDR2 SVGAGI (reference sequence). V dropped 7 bases and J dropped 6; count of bases not matched to a gene: 14. CDR3 length equals 16 residues. CDR3 amino acids: CASMRIVDRRAGELFF. The CDR3 nucleotides are TGTGCCAGCATGCGAATCGTGGACAGGCGGGCCGGGGAGCTGTTTTTT.

There are a few counts of this clone. The chain employs TRBV7-6 and TRBJ2-1; D is perhaps TRBD1 (5 bases). Trimming took 7 bases from V and 8 from J, leaving 12 bases between them. Per the germline V gene, CDR1 is SGHVS and CDR2 is FNYEAQ. The CDR3 is 12 residues long. CDR3 DNA sequence: TGTGCCAGCACCTCCCTAGGGGATGAGCAGTTCTTC. Protein product: CASTSLGDEQFF.

The genes are TRBV15 and TRBJ1-2; D possibly corresponds to TRBD1 (6 bases). Germline CDR1 LNHNV, CDR2 YYDKDF (reference sequence). V gave up 3 bases and J gave up 5 bases, with 10 bases separating them. The CDR3 spans 13 residues. This CDR3 is CATSSSGDYGYTF. CDR3 coding DNA: TGTGCCACCAGCAGTTCAGGGGATTATGGCTACACCTTC.

The rearrangement uses TRBV7-3 and TRBJ2-5, with TRBD1 matching 8 bases. CDR3 length equals 17 residues. Trimming cost V 3 bases and J 1 base; bases outside gene matches: 10. The germline gives CDR1 SGHTA, CDR2 FQGTGA. The CDR3 loop reads CASSFDPLGTGQETQYF. The CDR3 region has the DNA TGTGCCAGCAGCTTTGACCCCCTCGGGACAGGCCAAGAGACCCAGTACTTC.

This clone turned up a few times. The chain has TRBV30 and TRBJ1-2; D gene uncertain. The germline V gene has CDR1 GTSNPN and CDR2 SVGIG (reference sequence). CDR3 length equals 11 residues. The germline V and J ends were trimmed by 7 bases and 1 base, with 7 bases remaining between them. In DNA, the CDR3 is TGTGCCTCCACAGTTAACTATGGCTACACCTTC. Protein: CASTVNYGYTF.

The chain links TRBV9 to TRBJ2-7, with unresolved D. V was pared by 3 bases and J by 3 bases, with 10 bases between. The CDR3 contains 13 residues. Per the germline V gene, CDR1 is SGDLS and CDR2 is YYNGEE. Here the CDR3 DNA reads TGTGCCAGCAGCGGCGACATATTCTACGAGCAGTACTTC. Encoded protein: CASSGDIFYEQYF.

This clone has only a few counts. The chain links TRBV10-3 to TRBJ1-5; no clear D gene. This CDR3 spans 13 amino acids. Trimming removed 6 bases at V and 2 bases at J, with 8 bases between. CDR1 and CDR2 (germline): ENHRY, SYGVKD. The CDR3 sequence is CAIRREGNQPQHF. Written as DNA, the CDR3 is TGTGCCATCAGGCGGGAGGGCAATCAGCCCCAGCATTTT.

V and J are TRBV28 and TRBJ2-7; D possibly corresponds to TRBD2 (6 bases). CDR1 and CDR2 (germline): MDHEN, SYDVKM. The CDR3 contains 14 residues. V was pared by 3 bases and J by 1 base, with 10 bases between. The CDR3 sequence is CASSFPGVSYEQYF. CDR3 nucleotide sequence: TGTGCCAGCAGTTTTCCGGGAGTGTCCTACGAGCAGTACTTC.

V is TRBV10-3 and J is TRBJ2-3; 13 nucleotides line up with TRBD2. Trimming took 2 bases from V and 6 from J; bases not matched to a gene: 5. Per germline, CDR1 ENHRY and CDR2 SYGVKD. The CDR3 runs 16 residues. The CDR3 protein is CAISEGTSGDMDTQYF. CDR3 coding DNA: TGTGCCATCAGTGAGGGGACTAGCGGGGACATGGATACGCAGTATTTT.

The V and J genes are TRBV6-5 and TRBJ1-2, with 11 positions matching TRBD1. The CDR3 is 14 amino acids. Trimming at V came to 6 bases and at J to 8 bases, leaving 8 bases not matched to a gene. Germline V gene sequence: CDR1 MNHEY, CDR2 SVGAGI. CDR3 nucleotide sequence: TGTGCCAGCAGCCGGGGACAGGGGGTGGACGGCTACACCTTC. It encodes CASSRGQGVDGYTF.